These 5 T cell receptor beta chains were sequenced from one sample in a study of cytomegalovirus exposure and HLA in healthy donors. Only in-frame clones appear in the TCRdb table, and some are missing; sequencing was by immunoSEQ multiplex PCR. The repertoire holds 250,000 to 350,000 clones, roughly 89% seen once, with 0.75% to 0.85% in the top ten. Sample: PBMCs. The receptors stem from a woman in her late teens or twenties in good health and CMV-seronegative.

CDR3: CARSLSSSYEQYF. As DNA, the CDR3 is TGTGCCAGAAGCTTGTCTAGCTCCTACGAGCAGTACTTC. V and J are TRBV5-3 and TRBJ2-7; D remains unclear. TRBV5-3 is treated as an ORF (open reading frame) with a function not yet certain. Trimming took off 1 base at V and 0 bases at J, with 5 bases between the two ends. CDR3 size: 13 residues.

The chain recombines TRBV4-3 with TRBJ2-3; D might be TRBD2 (5 bases). The CDR3 contains 17 residues. CDR1 is LGHNA and CDR2 is YSLEER in the germline V gene. V was clipped by 0 bases and J by 2 bases, with 15 bases between them. The CDR3 DNA follows: TGCGCCAGCAGCCAAGATGGGAGCGGCTCAATCACAGATACGCAGTATTTT. Its translation: CASSQDGSGSITDTQYF.

CDR3 region: CASSFGLDNYEQYF. The CDR3 DNA sequence: TGTGCCAGCAGCTTTGGTCTGGACAACTACGAGCAGTACTTC. This rearrangement joins TRBV7-2 to TRBJ2-7, with D possibly TRBD1 on 5 matching bases. V gave up 3 bases and J gave up 3 bases, with 12 bases separating them. This CDR3 has 14 amino acids. CDR1 SGHTA and CDR2 FQGNSA come from the germline V gene.

V usage is TRBV6-4 and J usage is TRBJ1-5; D may be TRBD1 (6 bases). V shed 7 bases and J shed 7 bases, with 14 bases lying between them. This CDR3 is 13 amino acids long. Germline CDR1 is MRHNA and CDR2 is SNTAGT. CDR3 in DNA: TGTGCCAGCATAAAAACAAGGGGGCAGCCCCAGCATTTT. It yields the protein CASIKTRGQPQHF.

The chain carries TRBV27 and TRBJ2-2, with TRBD2 identical over 10 bases. The CDR3 has 13 amino acids. Germline V lookup: CDR1 MNHEY, CDR2 SMNVEV (reference sequence). Unmatched junction bases numbered 2, after V lost 10 bases and J lost 3 bases. For the CDR3, the DNA is TGTGCCACGACTAGCGGGTACACCGGGGAGCTGTTTTTT. Residues: CATTSGYTGELFF.